The sequence of this TCR beta chain was determined in a study of blood T cell repertoires in COVID-19. Germline V lookup: CDR1 SGHDN, CDR2 FVKESK. This CDR3 contains 13 residues. Original methodology: Reference gene primers were amplified, and this amplification served to estimate nucleated cell counts. The table came from immunoSEQ multiplex PCR; TCRdb's copy has only in-frame clones and leaves some out. D and trimming come from the DNA, and the V and J calls and clone size come from that table. The data show 100,000 to 150,000 clones, approximately 89% seen once. Turning to this clone: Germline and junction disagree at one end, which may indicate a read error.

Input material: peripheral blood. This TCR was sampled from a woman in her 70s with COVID-19, enrolled during active disease. The V gene is TRBV14, the J gene TRBJ1-5; D is unresolved. The CDR3 is CASSQDSHQPQHF. The CDR3 nucleotides read TGTGCCAGCAGCCAAGATAGCCATCAGCCCCAGCATTTT.